Described below is a single T cell receptor (beta chain) sequence and its context. Its specificity is not known. The data belong to a study of cytomegalovirus exposure and HLA in healthy donors. Study-level points and caveats: Earlier findings revealed that most TCR beta V segments proved productive either about 87% or about 30% of the time. When analyzed later, the rates of TCR association showed variation by HLA locus, with DRB1 the most and HLA-C the fewest. HLA alleles showed associations with around 15,000 TCR beta sequences in a later analysis, at a 0.05 false discovery rate.

60 Vbeta and 13 Jbeta primers were used in PCR. Generated by immunoSEQ multiplex PCR, the TCRdb table keeps only in-frame clones and is missing some. The sample shows some 150,000 clones, 70% to 85% of them seen only once. Trimming pared 3 bases from V and 0 bases from J, leaving 14 bases between. The CDR3 runs to 16 residues. Germline V CDR1 and CDR2: SGHTA, FQGNSA. This receptor was taken from a man aged 35 to 55 in good health and CMV-seropositive. This chain uses TRBV7-2 with TRBJ1-1; D uncertain. The sample was PBMCs. The CDR3 DNA follows: TGTGCCAGCAGCTTCCCGTCGGTGCTGATGAACACTGAAGCTTTCTTT. Translated, it gives CASSFPSVLMNTEAFF.